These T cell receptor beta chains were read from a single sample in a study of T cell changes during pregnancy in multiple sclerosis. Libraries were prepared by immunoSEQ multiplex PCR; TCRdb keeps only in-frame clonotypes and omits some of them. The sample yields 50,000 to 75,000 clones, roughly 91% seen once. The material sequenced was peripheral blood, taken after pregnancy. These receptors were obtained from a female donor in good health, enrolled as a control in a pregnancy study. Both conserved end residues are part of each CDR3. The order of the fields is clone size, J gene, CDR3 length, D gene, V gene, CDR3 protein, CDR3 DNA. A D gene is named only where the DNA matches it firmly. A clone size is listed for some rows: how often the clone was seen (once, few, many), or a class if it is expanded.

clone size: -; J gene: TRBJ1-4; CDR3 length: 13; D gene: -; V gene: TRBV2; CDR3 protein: CASRAGYTEKLFF; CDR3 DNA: TGTGCCAGCAGAGCAGGGTATACTGAAAAACTGTTTTTT
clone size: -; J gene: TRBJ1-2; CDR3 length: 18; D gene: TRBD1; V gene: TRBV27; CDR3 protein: CASSPQPGQGVVNYGYTF; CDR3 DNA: TGTGCCAGCAGTCCACAACCTGGACAGGGGGTAGTCAACTATGGCTACACCTTC
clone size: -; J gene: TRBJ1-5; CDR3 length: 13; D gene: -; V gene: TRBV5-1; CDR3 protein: CASSIEIDQPQHF; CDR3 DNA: TGCGCCAGCAGCATAGAGATTGATCAGCCCCAGCATTTT
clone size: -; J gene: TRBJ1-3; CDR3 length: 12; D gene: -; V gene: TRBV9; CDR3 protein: CASSAEGNTIYF; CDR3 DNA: TGTGCCAGCAGCGCTGAGGGAAACACCATATATTTT
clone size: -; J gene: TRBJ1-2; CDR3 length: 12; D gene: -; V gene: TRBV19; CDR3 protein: CASREMGYGYTF; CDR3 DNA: TGTGCCAGTCGGGAGATGGGATATGGCTACACCTTC
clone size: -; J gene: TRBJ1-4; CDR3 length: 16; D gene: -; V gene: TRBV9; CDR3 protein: CASPHIPRGTNEKLFF; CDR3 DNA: TGTGCCAGCCCACATATCCCACGCGGAACTAATGAAAAACTGTTTTTT
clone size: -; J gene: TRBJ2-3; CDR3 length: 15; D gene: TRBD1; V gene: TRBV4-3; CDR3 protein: CASSQETGGTDTQYF; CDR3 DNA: TGCGCCAGCAGCCAGGAGACAGGGGGCACAGATACGCAGTATTTT
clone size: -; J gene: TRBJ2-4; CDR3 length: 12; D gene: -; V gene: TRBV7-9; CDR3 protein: CASSSGINIQYF; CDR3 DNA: TGTGCCAGCAGCTCGGGGATTAACATTCAGTACTTC
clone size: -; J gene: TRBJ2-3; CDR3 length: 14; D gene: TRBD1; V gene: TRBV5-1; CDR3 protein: CASSLGQGADTQYF; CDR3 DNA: TGCGCCAGCAGCTTGGGACAGGGAGCAGATACGCAGTATTTT
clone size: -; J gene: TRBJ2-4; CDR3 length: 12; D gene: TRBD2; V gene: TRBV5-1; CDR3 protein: CASSGEGNIQYF; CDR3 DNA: TGCGCCAGCAGCGGGGAGGGAAACATTCAGTACTTC
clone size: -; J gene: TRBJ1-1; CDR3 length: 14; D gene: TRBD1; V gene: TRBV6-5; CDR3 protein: CASTSLTGILEAFF; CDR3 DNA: TGTGCCAGCACCTCCCTGACAGGGATACTTGAAGCTTTCTTT
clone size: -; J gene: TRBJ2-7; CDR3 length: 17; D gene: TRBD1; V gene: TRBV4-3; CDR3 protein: CASIHMRTGTVSYEQYF; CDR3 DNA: TGCGCCAGCATCCATATGCGGACCGGGACAGTCAGCTACGAGCAGTACTTC
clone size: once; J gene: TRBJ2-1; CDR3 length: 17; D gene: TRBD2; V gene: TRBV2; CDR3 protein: CASSRLAGGLSVNEQFF; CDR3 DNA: TGTGCCAGCAGCCGACTAGCGGGGGGGCTATCGGTGAATGAGCAGTTCTTC
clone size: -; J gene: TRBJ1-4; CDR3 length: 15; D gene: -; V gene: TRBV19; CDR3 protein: CASRLPTATNEKLFF; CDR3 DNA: TGTGCCAGTAGACTACCGACAGCAACTAATGAAAAACTGTTTTTT
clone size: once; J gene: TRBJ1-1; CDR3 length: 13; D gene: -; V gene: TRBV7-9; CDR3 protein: CASSLQRDTEAFF; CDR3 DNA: TGTGCCAGCAGCTTACAGAGGGACACTGAAGCTTTCTTT
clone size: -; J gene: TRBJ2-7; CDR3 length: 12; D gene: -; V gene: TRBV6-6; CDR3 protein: CASSSLAREQYF; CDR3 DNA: TGTGCCAGCAGTTCCTTAGCACGCGAGCAGTACTTC
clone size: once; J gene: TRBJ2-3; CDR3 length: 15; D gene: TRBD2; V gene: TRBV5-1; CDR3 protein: CASSLVGGGTDTQYF; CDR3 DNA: TGCGCCAGCAGCTTGGTCGGGGGGGGGACAGATACGCAGTATTTT